This T cell receptor (beta chain) was captured in a study of blood T cell repertoires in COVID-19. The wider study: T cells, B-cell-depleted T cells, or PBMCs supplied cDNA or gDNA.

The CDR3 runs to 15 residues. V lost 2 bases and J 3 bases, leaving 14 bases between the germline ends. Germline loops: CDR1 GTSNPN, CDR2 SVGIG (reference sequence). Measured with immunoSEQ multiplex PCR; TCRdb has only the in-frame clones, and not every one. The sample lists hundreds of thousands of clones; roughly 84% were seen once. The source is a woman aged 30 to 39 who had recovered from COVID-19. This sequence joins TRBV30 and TRBJ1-3; D unresolved. What was sequenced was PBMCs or T cells enriched from blood (not recorded which). The DNA of the CDR3 is TGTGCCTGGAGTACCGGGTCTTACCTTGGAAACACCATATATTTT. Its translation is CAWSTGSYLGNTIYF. Using reference TRBV30 and TRBJ1-3 for the parts outside the CDR3, the full variable domain is SQTIHQWPATLVQPVGSPLSLECTVEGTSNPNLYWYRQAAGRGLQLLFYSVGIGQISSEVPQNLSASRPQDRQFILSSKKLLLSDSGFYLCAWSTGSYLGNTIYFGEGSWLTVV.